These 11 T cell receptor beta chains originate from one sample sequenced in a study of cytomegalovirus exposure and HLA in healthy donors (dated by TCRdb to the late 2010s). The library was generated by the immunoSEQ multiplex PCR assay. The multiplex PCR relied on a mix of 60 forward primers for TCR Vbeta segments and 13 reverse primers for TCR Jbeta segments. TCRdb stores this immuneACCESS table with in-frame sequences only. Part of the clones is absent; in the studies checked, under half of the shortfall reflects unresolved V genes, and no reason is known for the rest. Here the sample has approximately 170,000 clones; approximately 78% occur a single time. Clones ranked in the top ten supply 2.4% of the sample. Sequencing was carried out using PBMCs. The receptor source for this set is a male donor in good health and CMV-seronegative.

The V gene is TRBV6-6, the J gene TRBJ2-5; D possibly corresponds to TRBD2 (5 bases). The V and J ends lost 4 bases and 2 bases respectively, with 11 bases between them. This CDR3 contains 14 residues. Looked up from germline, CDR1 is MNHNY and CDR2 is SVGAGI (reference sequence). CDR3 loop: CASSFRAEQETQYF. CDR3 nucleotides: TGTGCCAGCAGTTTCCGAGCGGAGCAAGAGACCCAGTACTTC.

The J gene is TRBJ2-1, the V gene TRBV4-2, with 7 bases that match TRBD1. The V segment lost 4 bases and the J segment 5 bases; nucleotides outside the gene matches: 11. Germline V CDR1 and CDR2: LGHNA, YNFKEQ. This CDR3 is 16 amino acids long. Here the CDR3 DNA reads TGTGCCAGCAGCCGAGCAGACAGGGAAGTCCACAATGAGCAGTTCTTC. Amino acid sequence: CASSRADREVHNEQFF.

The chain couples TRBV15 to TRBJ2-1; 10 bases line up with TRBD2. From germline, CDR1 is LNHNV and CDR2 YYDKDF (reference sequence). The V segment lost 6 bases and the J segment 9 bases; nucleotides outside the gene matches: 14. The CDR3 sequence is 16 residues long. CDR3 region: CATSPTLTGTSVEQFF. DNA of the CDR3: TGTGCCACCAGTCCGACCCTGACCGGGACTAGCGTTGAGCAGTTCTTC.

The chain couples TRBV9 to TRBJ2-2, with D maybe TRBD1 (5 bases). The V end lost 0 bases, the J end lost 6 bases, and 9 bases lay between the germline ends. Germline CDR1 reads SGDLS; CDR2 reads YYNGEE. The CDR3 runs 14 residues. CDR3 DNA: TGTGCCAGCAGCGTAGGCAGGGCCGCCGGGGAGCTGTTTTTT. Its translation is CASSVGRAAGELFF.

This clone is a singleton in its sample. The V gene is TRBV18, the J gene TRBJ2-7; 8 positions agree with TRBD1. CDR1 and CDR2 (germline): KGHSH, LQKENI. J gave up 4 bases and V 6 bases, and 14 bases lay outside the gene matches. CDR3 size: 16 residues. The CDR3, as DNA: TGTGCCAGCTCGCCCGATGAGCCGGACAGGGTGTACGAGCAGTACTTC. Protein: CASSPDEPDRVYEQYF. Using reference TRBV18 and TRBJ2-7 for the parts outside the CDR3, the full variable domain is NAGVMQNPRHLVRRRGQEARLRCSPMKGHSHVYWYRQLPEEGLKFMVYLQKENIIDESGMPKERFSAEFPKEGPSILRIQQVVRGDSAAYFCASSPDEPDRVYEQYFGPGTRLTVT.

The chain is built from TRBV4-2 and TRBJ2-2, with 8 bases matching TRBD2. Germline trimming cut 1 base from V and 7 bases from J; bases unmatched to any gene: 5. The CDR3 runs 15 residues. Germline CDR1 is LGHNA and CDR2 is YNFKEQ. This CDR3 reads CASSQAGLAIGELFF. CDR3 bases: TGTGCCAGCAGCCAAGCAGGACTAGCCATCGGGGAGCTGTTTTTT.

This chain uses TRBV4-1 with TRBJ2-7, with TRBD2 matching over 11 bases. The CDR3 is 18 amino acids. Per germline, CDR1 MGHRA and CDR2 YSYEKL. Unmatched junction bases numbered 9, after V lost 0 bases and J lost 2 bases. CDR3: CASSQEPGLAENTYEQYF. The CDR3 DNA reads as TGCGCCAGCAGCCAAGAACCGGGACTAGCGGAAAATACCTACGAGCAGTACTTC.

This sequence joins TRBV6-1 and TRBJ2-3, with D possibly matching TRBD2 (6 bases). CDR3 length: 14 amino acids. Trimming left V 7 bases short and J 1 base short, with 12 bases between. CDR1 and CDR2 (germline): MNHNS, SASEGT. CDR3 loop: CASNRLGGTDTQYF. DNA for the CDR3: TGTGCCAGCAATAGACTAGGCGGCACAGATACGCAGTATTTT.

CDR3 DNA sequence: TGTGCCAGCAGTTACGACAGGGCAGGGGACTATGGCTACACCTTC. As protein: CASSYDRAGDYGYTF. The chain has TRBV6-5 and TRBJ1-2; TRBD1 matches at 7 bases. J lost 3 bases, V lost 2 bases, and 6 bases had no gene match. CDR3 length: 15 amino acids. Germline lookup yields CDR1 MNHEY and CDR2 SVGAGI.

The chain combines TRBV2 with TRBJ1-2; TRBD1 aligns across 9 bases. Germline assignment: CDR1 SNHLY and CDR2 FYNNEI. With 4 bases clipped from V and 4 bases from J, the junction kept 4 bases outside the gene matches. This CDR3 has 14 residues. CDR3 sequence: CASSGTGAAYGYTF. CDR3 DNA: TGTGCCAGCAGTGGGACAGGGGCGGCCTATGGCTACACCTTC.

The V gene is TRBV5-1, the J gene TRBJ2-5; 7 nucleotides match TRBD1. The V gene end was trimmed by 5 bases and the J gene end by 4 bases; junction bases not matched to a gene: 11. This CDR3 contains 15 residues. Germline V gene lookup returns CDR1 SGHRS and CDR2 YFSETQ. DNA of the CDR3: TGCGCCAGCAGAACGGCAGGGGGAAGTACAGAGACCCAGTACTTC. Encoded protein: CASRTAGGSTETQYF. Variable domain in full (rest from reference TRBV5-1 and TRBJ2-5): KAGVTQTPRYLIKTRGQQVTLSCSPISGHRSVSWYQQTPGQGLQFLFEYFSETQRNKGNFPGRFSGRQFSNSRSEMNVSTLELGDSALYLCASRTAGGSTETQYFGPGTRLLVL.